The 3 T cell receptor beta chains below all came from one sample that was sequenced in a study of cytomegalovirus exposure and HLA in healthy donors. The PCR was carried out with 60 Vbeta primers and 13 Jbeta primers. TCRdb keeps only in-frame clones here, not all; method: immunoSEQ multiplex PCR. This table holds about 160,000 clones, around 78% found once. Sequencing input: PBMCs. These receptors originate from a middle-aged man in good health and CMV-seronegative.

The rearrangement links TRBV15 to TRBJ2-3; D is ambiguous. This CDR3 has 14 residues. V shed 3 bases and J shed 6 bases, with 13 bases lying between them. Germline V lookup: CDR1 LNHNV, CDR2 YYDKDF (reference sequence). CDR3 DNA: TGTGCCACCAGCAGCCTCAAGAGTGCGGATACGCAGTATTTT. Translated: CATSSLKSADTQYF.

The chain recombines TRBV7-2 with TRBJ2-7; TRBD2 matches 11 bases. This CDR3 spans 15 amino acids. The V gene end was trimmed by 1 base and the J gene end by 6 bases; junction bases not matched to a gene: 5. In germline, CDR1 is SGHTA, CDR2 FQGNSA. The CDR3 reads CASSLGLAGRLEQYV. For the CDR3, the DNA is TGTGCCAGCAGCTTAGGACTAGCGGGAAGACTCGAGCAGTACGTC.

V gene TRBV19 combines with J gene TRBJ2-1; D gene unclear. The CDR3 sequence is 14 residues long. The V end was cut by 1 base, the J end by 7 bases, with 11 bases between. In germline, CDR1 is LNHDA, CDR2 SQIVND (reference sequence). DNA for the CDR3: TGTGCCAGTAGTATAGTTCTCCTCGGGAATGAGCAGTTCTTC. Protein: CASSIVLLGNEQFF.